This T cell receptor (beta chain) was obtained from a study of T cells after yellow fever vaccination. The study's findings and limits: Researchers cautioned that FACS-sorted repertoires could harbor abundant clonotypes contaminating from the bulk population.

This CDR3 is built from 12 residues. Trimming cost V 6 bases and J 9 bases, with 12 bases left between them. Germline assignment: CDR1 PRHDT and CDR2 FYEKMQ (reference sequence). A remark on this clonotype: What it binds is not known.

Each CDR3 protein gets one entry after TCRdb re-called the 5' RACE reads with MiXCR. This sample carries a few hundred thousand distinct CDR3 sequences, around 20% of them seen once, and the ten largest clones take 18%. The sequencing here drew on PBMCs, taken before the yellow fever booster vaccination. The TCR originated in a man aged 18 to 30 who received the YFV17D yellow fever vaccine. The genes are TRBV13 and TRBJ2-4, with D tentatively TRBD2 (6 bases). The chain's CDR3 is CASRGDGGIQYF. The CDR3, as DNA: TGTGCCAGCAGAGGGGACGGGGGCATTCAGTACTTC. Looking up the rest from reference TRBV13 and TRBJ2-4 gives the full variable domain: AAGVIQSPRHLIKEKRETATLKCYPIPRHDTVYWYQQGPGQDPQFLISFYEKMQSDKGSIPDRFSAQQFSDYHSELNMSSLELGDSALYFCASRGDGGIQYFGAGTRLSVL.